The 15 T cell receptor beta chains in this list originate from one sample, sequenced in a study of metastatic and nonmetastatic thyroid tumors. Prior to thyroid surgery, none of the patients had received any treatment. TCRdb re-called the PCR reads via MiXCR. This table has about 32,000 clones, 25% appearing once. The specimen was blood. Receptor source: a female donor with papillary thyroid cancer or a benign thyroid nodule (not recorded which). Some clones in this sample may be carry-over from other donors' samples.

The table lists this clone with a few counts. The chain recombines TRBV6-1 with TRBJ2-1; D is possibly TRBD2 (5 bases). Trimming stripped 6 bases from V and 8 bases from J, with 23 bases between. The V gene's germline CDR1 is MNHNS and CDR2 SASEGT. The CDR3 has 16 amino acids. In DNA, the CDR3 is TGTGCCAGCAGCCCGGGGAGTCCCCTAAAGTTCGATGAGCAGTTCTTC. Its protein product is CASSPGSPLKFDEQFF.

This clone was detected a few times. This chain joins TRBV28 and TRBJ2-1; D is ambiguous. CDR3 size: 12 residues. Germline V CDR1 and CDR2: MDHEN, SYDVKM. DNA of the CDR3: TGTGTGTCGGAAAGCTCCTACAATGAGCAGTTCTTC. Its protein product is CVSESSYNEQFF.

This clone was counted at least ten times. The V gene is TRBV29-1, the J gene TRBJ1-2, with TRBD1 matching 10 bases. This CDR3 comprises 12 residues. The trim removed 7 bases at V and 7 bases at J, leaving 6 bases unmatched. Germline V gives CDR1 SQVTM, CDR2 ANQGSEA. This chain's CDR3 is CSGSRDRGGYTF. CDR3 in DNA: TGCAGCGGAAGCCGGGACAGGGGTGGCTACACCTTC.

This clone was observed at least ten times. The rearrangement links TRBV3-1 to TRBJ2-7; no clear D. Looked up from germline, CDR1 is LGHDT and CDR2 is YNNKEL (reference sequence). V shed 11 bases and J shed 0 bases, with 14 bases lying between them. CDR3 size: 13 residues. The CDR3 region has the DNA TGTGCCGTGAGCTCCAGCCCCTCCTACGAGCAGTACTTC. It translates to CAVSSSPSYEQYF.

By frequency in the sample, this clone is medium-sized. The rearrangement joins TRBV28 to TRBJ2-7; D possibly matches TRBD1 or TRBD2 (5 bases each). Germline CDR1 MDHEN, CDR2 SYDVKM. This CDR3 is 13 amino acids long. V lost 9 bases and J 0 bases, leaving 12 bases between the germline ends. The CDR3 is CASHRGISYEQYF. DNA of the CDR3: TGTGCCAGTCACCGGGGCATCTCCTACGAGCAGTACTTC.

This clone was seen ten or more times. This specimen includes other DNA sequences encoding the same CDR3. This chain joins TRBV28 and TRBJ2-2; 7 bases map to TRBD1. The germline V gene encodes CDR1 MDHEN and CDR2 SYDVKM. There are 17 residues in the CDR3. V shed 3 bases and J 0 bases; nucleotides not matched to a gene: 7. For the CDR3, the DNA is TGTGCCAGCAGTTTCGGCCCGGGACAGACGAACACCGGGGAGCTGTTTTTT. Protein sequence: CASSFGPGQTNTGELFF.

The sample holds many counts of this clone. V and J are TRBV20-1 and TRBJ2-1; D perhaps matches TRBD1 (6 bases). Trimming took 7 bases from V and 9 from J, leaving 16 bases between them. The CDR3 has 12 residues. Germline V lookup: CDR1 DFQATT, CDR2 SNEGSKA (reference sequence). The CDR3 DNA reads as TGCAGTGTCGCAGGGCGAGGGGGTGAGCAGTTCTTC. This gives the protein CSVAGRGGEQFF.

This clone was counted between two and nine times. Since a much larger clone is just one base distant, this may be a read error. This chain uses TRBV29-1 with TRBJ2-1; 14 bases are a match to TRBD2. This CDR3 contains 16 residues. After removal of 3 bases from V and 8 bases from J, the junction contained 9 bases not matched to a gene. CDR1 is SQVTM and CDR2 is ANQGSEA in the germline V gene. CDR3 nucleotide sequence: TGCAGCGTTGATCGCGCGGGACTAGCGGGAGTGGATGAGCAGTTCTTC. It encodes CSVDRAGLAGVDEQFF.

This chain uses TRBV11-2 with TRBJ2-5; TRBD1 agrees at 7 bases. The germline V gene encodes CDR1 SGHAT and CDR2 FQNNGV. The CDR3 is 16 residues long. The J segment lost 1 base and the V segment lost 5 bases, leaving 10 bases of the junction unmatched. DNA for the CDR3: TGTGCCAGCAGCGTCTTGTGGACAGGACGCCAAGAGACCCAGTACTTC. Translated, it gives CASSVLWTGRQETQYF.

This chain joins TRBV6-5 and TRBJ1-1; no reliable D call. Germline loops: CDR1 MNHEY, CDR2 SVGAGI. This CDR3 is 16 amino acids long. V was pared by 2 bases and J by 4 bases, with 17 bases between. CDR3 in DNA: TGTGCCAGCAGTTACGGGTCGCAGGCAGCGGGCACTGAAGCTTTCTTT. Residues: CASSYGSQAAGTEAFF.

The table lists this clone with many counts. The V and J genes are TRBV7-8 and TRBJ2-7; D gene unclear. CDR1 is SGHVS, CDR2 FQNEAQ, per germline. The germline V and J ends were trimmed by 5 bases and 2 bases, with 10 bases remaining between them. The CDR3 has 13 amino acids. The CDR3 DNA follows: TGTGCCAGCAGCACAAGGTCGGCCTACGAGCAGTACTTC. Its protein is CASSTRSAYEQYF. The complete variable domain, with remaining parts taken from reference TRBV7-8 and TRBJ2-7, reads GAGVSQSPRYKVAKRGQDVALRCDPISGHVSLFWYQQALGQGPEFLTYFQNEAQLDKSGLPSDRFFAERPEGSVSTLKIQRTQQEDSAVYLCASSTRSAYEQYFGPGTRLTVT.

This clone was picked up a small number of times. The chain joins TRBV10-2 to TRBJ1-2; 7 bases are shared with TRBD1. With V trimmed by 2 bases and J by 7 bases, 7 bases remained unmatched. There are 14 residues in the CDR3. Germline CDR1 reads WSHSY; CDR2 reads SAAADI. CDR3: CASSEQRQGLGYTF. The CDR3 region has the DNA TGCGCCAGCAGTGAGCAGAGACAGGGCCTTGGCTACACCTTC.

The rearrangement joins TRBV20-1 to TRBJ2-3; a possible D gene is TRBD2 (6 bases). The germline V gene has CDR1 DFQATT and CDR2 SNEGSKA (reference sequence). The CDR3 extends over 15 amino acids. V was clipped by 2 bases and J by 5 bases, with 17 bases between them. The CDR3 bases are TGCAGTGCTAGAAGCGGCGGGGCCCAGCGAGATACGCAGTATTTT. As protein: CSARSGGAQRDTQYF.

V and J are TRBV9 and TRBJ2-7; D gene uncertain. The V gene's germline CDR1 is SGDLS and CDR2 YYNGEE. V lost 3 bases, J lost 7 bases, and 14 bases lay in between. The CDR3 has 13 residues. CDR3 coding DNA: TGTGCCAGCAGCGAGAGTAGGGTCGGGGAGCAGTACTTC. Its translation: CASSESRVGEQYF.

As to this clone: One end of the junction fails to match germline, which may point to a read error. This chain joins TRBV6-1 and TRBJ2-5; 7 bases map to TRBD2. Germline-derived CDR1 and CDR2 are MNHNS and SASEGT. The CDR3 sequence is 16 residues long. The CDR3 DNA reads TGTGCAAGCAGCCCTCGGGGGGAGGCCCACCAACAGACCCAGTACTTC. Translation gives CASSPRGEAHQQTQYF.